The 26 T cell receptor beta chains listed next were all sequenced from one sample in a study of PD-L1 blockade in urothelial cancer (dated 2017 in TCRdb). Library method: the immunoSEQ multiplex PCR assay. TCRdb stores this immuneACCESS table with in-frame sequences only. Part of the clones is absent; in the studies checked, under half of the shortfall reflects unresolved V genes, and no reason is known for the rest. This sample gives 20,000 to 25,000 clones in total; around 90% of them show up just once. The ten most abundant clones make up more than 15% of the sample. The material was PBMCs, obtained around atezolizumab (anti-PD-L1) treatment. These receptors were collected from a woman in her sixties or seventies with urothelial cancer.

The V and J genes are TRBV10-2 and TRBJ2-3, with a weak D call TRBD2 (6 bases). CDR1 and CDR2 from the germline V gene are WSHSY and SAAADI. V was clipped by 0 bases and J by 0 bases, with 16 bases between them. The CDR3 loop spans 18 amino acids. The chain's CDR3 is CASSESTWAGISTDTQYF. CDR3 nucleotide sequence: TGCGCCAGCAGTGAGTCGACCTGGGCGGGAATTAGCACAGATACGCAGTATTTT.

V and J are TRBV7-6 and TRBJ2-7; 7 bases match TRBD2. This CDR3 region has 18 residues. Germline V CDR1 and CDR2: SGHVS, FNYEAQ. V shed 5 bases, J shed 7 bases, and the junction held 23 bases outside the gene matches. This chain's CDR3 is CASSVGLAGGGRPQEQYF. As DNA, the CDR3 is TGTGCCAGCAGCGTCGGGTTAGCGGGTGGGGGGAGGCCCCAGGAGCAGTACTTC. Variable domain in full (rest from reference TRBV7-6 and TRBJ2-7): GAGVSQSPRYKVTKRGQDVALRCDPISGHVSLYWYRQALGQGPEFLTYFNYEAQQDKSGLPNDRFSAERPEGSISTLTIQRTEQRDSAMYRCASSVGLAGGGRPQEQYFGPGTRLTVT.

This clone was recorded once. V is TRBV6-5 and J is TRBJ2-5, with 9 bases matching TRBD1. This CDR3 contains 15 residues. Germline V CDR1 and CDR2: MNHEY, SVGAGI. V shed 7 bases and J 4 bases; nucleotides not matched to a gene: 10. CDR3 amino acids: CASKRTGVARETQYF. CDR3 bases: TGTGCCAGCAAGAGGACAGGGGTTGCGAGAGAGACCCAGTACTTC.

V and J are TRBV28 and TRBJ1-3, with 9 nucleotides matching TRBD1. Germline V gene data show CDR1 as MDHEN and CDR2 as SYDVKM. The CDR3 consists of 13 residues. J gave up 5 bases and V 6 bases, and 2 bases lay outside the gene matches. CDR3 residues: CASRGQGRNTIYF. The DNA of the CDR3 is TGTGCCAGCAGGGGACAGGGTAGAAACACCATATATTTT. The variable domain in full, with the rest retrieved from reference TRBV28 and TRBJ1-3, is DVKVTQSSRYLVKRTGEKVFLECVQDMDHENMFWYRQDPGLGLRLIYFSYDVKMKEKGDIPEGYSVSREKKERFSLILESASTNQTSMYLCASRGQGRNTIYFGEGSWLTVV.

The chain carries TRBV28 and TRBJ1-4; D is perhaps TRBD1 (6 bases). The germline CDR1 and CDR2 sequences are MDHEN and SYDVKM. CDR3 length: 15 amino acids. V lost 5 bases, J lost 3 bases, and 13 bases lay in between. The CDR3 is CASSTEGGANEKLFF. The CDR3 nucleotides read TGTGCCAGCAGTACCGAAGGGGGGGCTAATGAAAAACTGTTTTTT.

The chain combines TRBV6-1 with TRBJ1-2; possible D gene TRBD1, 5 bases. This CDR3 is 13 amino acids long. Germline V lookup: CDR1 MNHNS, CDR2 SASEGT. Trimming removed 2 bases at V and 7 bases at J, with 11 bases between. CDR3 loop: CASSESGYSGYTF. The CDR3 region has the DNA TGTGCCAGCAGTGAATCAGGGTATTCTGGCTACACCTTC.

V is TRBV29-1 and J is TRBJ2-5, with 8 bases lining up with TRBD1. The CDR3 runs 15 residues. V lost 2 bases to trimming and J lost 0 bases; unmatched junction nucleotides: 5. Germline V gives CDR1 SQVTM, CDR2 ANQGSEA. The CDR3 DNA follows: TGCAGCGTTGAAAAGGGACAGGAACACCAAGAGACCCAGTACTTC. Its protein is CSVEKGQEHQETQYF.

The J gene is TRBJ1-1, the V gene TRBV5-1; 8 nucleotides agree with TRBD1. J lost 5 bases, V lost 2 bases, and 2 bases had no gene match. The CDR3 has 13 residues. CDR1 is SGHRS and CDR2 is YFSETQ in the germline V gene. The chain's CDR3 is CASSFQGATEAFF. CDR3 sequence (DNA): TGCGCCAGCAGCTTCCAGGGGGCAACTGAAGCTTTCTTT.

This clone has only one observation. At one end, the junction sequence differs from germline, possibly due to a read error. The rearrangement uses TRBV6-5 and TRBJ1-4; TRBD1 matches 11 bases. CDR1 and CDR2 (germline): MNHEY, SVGAGI. The CDR3 extends over 13 amino acids. The CDR3 DNA follows: TGCGCAGATCGGGACAGGGGGAATGAAAAACTGTTTTTT. It specifies CADRDRGNEKLFF.

This clone turned up a few times. The chain links TRBV18 to TRBJ1-5; possibly TRBD1 for D (6 bases). Deletions cut 1 base from V and 0 bases from J, with 7 bases between. Germline CDR1 reads KGHSH; CDR2 reads LQKENI. The CDR3 sequence is 15 residues long. The CDR3 bases are TGTGCCAGCTCACCACGGGACATTAGCAATCAGCCCCAGCATTTT. Translated, it gives CASSPRDISNQPQHF. Full variable domain (outside the CDR3, taken from reference TRBV18 and TRBJ1-5): NAGVMQNPRHLVRRRGQEARLRCSPMKGHSHVYWYRQLPEEGLKFMVYLQKENIIDESGMPKERFSAEFPKEGPSILRIQQVVRGDSAAYFCASSPRDISNQPQHFGDGTRLSIL.

The chain combines TRBV28 with TRBJ2-7; D may be TRBD1 (6 bases). The V end was cut by 3 bases, the J end by 1 base, with 19 bases between. The CDR3 is 17 amino acids. Germline V gene lookup returns CDR1 MDHEN and CDR2 SYDVKM. CDR3 nucleotides: TGTGCCAGCAGTTTCTATTTACAGGGTCCACGGTCCTACGAGCAGTACTTC. It encodes CASSFYLQGPRSYEQYF.

The chain couples TRBV5-1 to TRBJ1-2, with D possibly being TRBD1 (6 bases). Trimming removed 0 bases from V and 3 bases from J, with 12 bases in between. Germline-derived CDR1 and CDR2 are SGHRS and YFSETQ. The CDR3 runs 15 residues. As DNA, the CDR3 is TGCGCCAGCAGCTTGGGCTGGGGGGGCGACTATGGCTACACCTTC. It codes for CASSLGWGGDYGYTF.

This chain links TRBV5-1 with TRBJ1-2; D possibly corresponds to TRBD1 (5 bases). The V gene lost 4 bases and the J gene lost 3 bases, with 22 bases spanning the gap. There are 17 residues in the CDR3. Per germline, CDR1 SGHRS and CDR2 YFSETQ. Here the CDR3 reads CASSPSGVPGGYYGYTF. The CDR3 DNA reads as TGCGCCAGCAGCCCCTCGGGGGTCCCGGGGGGGTACTATGGCTACACCTTC.

This chain uses TRBV2 with TRBJ2-3; 9 bases are shared with TRBD1. Germline CDR1 reads SNHLY; CDR2 reads FYNNEI. The CDR3 is 15 residues long. The ends lost 6 bases at V and 3 bases at J; junction bases unmatched: 7. This CDR3 is CASRSTGGPTDTQYF. CDR3 nucleotides: TGTGCCAGCAGGAGCACAGGGGGCCCGACAGATACGCAGTATTTT.

V and J are TRBV6-5 and TRBJ1-3; 9 nucleotides align to TRBD1. The CDR3 sequence is 15 residues long. Germline V gene data show CDR1 as MNHEY and CDR2 as SVGAGI. Trimming removed 6 bases from V and 3 bases from J; junction bases left unmatched: 6. The CDR3 region is CASRRTGDLGNTIYF. In DNA form, the CDR3 reads TGTGCCAGCAGAAGGACAGGGGACCTTGGAAACACCATATATTTT.

In the case of this clone: The sample contains more than one DNA sequence encoding this CDR3. The chain joins TRBV15 to TRBJ1-2; the D is unclear. Trimming took 1 base from V and 4 from J, leaving 22 bases between them. Germline assignment: CDR1 LNHNV and CDR2 YYDKDF (reference sequence). This CDR3 comprises 18 residues. Here the CDR3 DNA reads TGTGCCACCAGCAGAGTTTTGAGGAGGGAGGGCGGGCTCTATGGCTACACCTTC. The encoded protein is CATSRVLRREGGLYGYTF.

This chain uses TRBV5-4 with TRBJ2-7; possible D gene TRBD1, 5 bases. Germline V lookup: CDR1 SGHNT, CDR2 YYREEE (reference sequence). V dropped 3 bases and J dropped 2 bases, with 18 bases sitting between them. CDR3 length equals 16 residues. This chain's CDR3 is CASSYDGSRRAYEQYF. DNA of the CDR3: TGTGCCAGCAGCTATGACGGGTCACGCAGGGCCTACGAGCAGTACTTC.

This clone was seen just once. The genes are TRBV21-1 and TRBJ1-1; TRBD1 is the table's D call, not checked against the DNA. TRBV21-1 is a recognized pseudogene. There are 13 residues in the CDR3. This chain's CDR3 is CASSKGQGEKAFF. As DNA, the CDR3 is TGTGCCAGCAGCAAAGGACAGGGAGAGAAAGCTTTCTTT.

The chain carries TRBV30 and TRBJ1-1; the D is unclear. Looked up from germline, CDR1 is GTSNPN and CDR2 is SVGIG (reference sequence). The CDR3 contains 11 residues. Trimming shortened V by 3 bases and J by 2 bases, and 4 bases separated the two germline ends. The CDR3 sequence: CAWSHNTEAFF. CDR3 coding DNA: TGTGCCTGGAGCCATAACACTGAAGCTTTCTTT.

The chain carries TRBV5-1 and TRBJ2-5; 7 positions match TRBD1. Germline loops: CDR1 SGHRS, CDR2 YFSETQ. CDR3 length: 14 residues. Losses at the gene ends were 4 bases for V and 1 base for J; bases not matched to a gene: 4. This CDR3 is CASSRGQIQETQYF. The CDR3 region has the DNA TGCGCCAGCAGCAGGGGACAGATCCAAGAGACCCAGTACTTC. The full variable domain, completed using reference TRBV5-1 and TRBJ2-5, is KAGVTQTPRYLIKTRGQQVTLSCSPISGHRSVSWYQQTPGQGLQFLFEYFSETQRNKGNFPGRFSGRQFSNSRSEMNVSTLELGDSALYLCASSRGQIQETQYFGPGTRLLVL.

V gene TRBV11-2 combines with J gene TRBJ2-1; 8 positions agree with TRBD2. The CDR3 has 16 residues. CDR1 and CDR2 (germline): SGHAT, FQNNGV. V gave up 2 bases and J gave up 9 bases; unmatched junction bases: 12. CDR3 residues: CASSLRGGLVLVEQFF. In DNA, the CDR3 is TGTGCCAGCAGCTTACGTGGGGGACTAGTTTTGGTTGAGCAGTTCTTC.

This rearrangement joins TRBV7-8 to TRBJ1-4; 11 nucleotides agree with TRBD1. Per germline, CDR1 SGHVS and CDR2 FQNEAQ. V gave up 4 bases and J gave up 7 bases; unmatched junction bases: 8. The CDR3 covers 16 residues. The DNA of the CDR3 is TGTGCCAGCAGCTCCCGAGCCGGGACAGGGGGTGAAAAACTGTTTTTT. Translating gives CASSSRAGTGGEKLFF.

The rearrangement links TRBV28 to TRBJ1-1; D call uncertain. Per the germline V gene, CDR1 is MDHEN and CDR2 is SYDVKM. V was trimmed by 10 bases and J by 5 bases, leaving 20 bases between them. The CDR3 is made up of 14 amino acids. The CDR3 nucleotides read TGTGCCACCCTCGTCGGGGATGCGAGAACTGAAGCTTTCTTT. Amino acid sequence: CATLVGDARTEAFF.

The chain has TRBV5-1 and TRBJ2-7; 9 nucleotides agree with TRBD2. Unmatched junction bases numbered 9, after V lost 3 bases and J lost 5 bases. The CDR3 sequence is 15 residues long. Per germline, CDR1 SGHRS and CDR2 YFSETQ. The CDR3 DNA follows: TGCGCCAGCAGCTCTCTTAGCGGGAGAATCGACGAGCAGTACTTC. Its protein is CASSSLSGRIDEQYF.

The chain recombines TRBV28 with TRBJ2-3; 10 bases align to TRBD2. The germline V gene encodes CDR1 MDHEN and CDR2 SYDVKM. V gave up 6 bases and J gave up 2 bases; unmatched junction bases: 11. This CDR3 spans 17 amino acids. The CDR3 bases are TGTGCCAGCAGCCGAAGTCTTGGACTAGCGGACACAGATACGCAGTATTTT. Protein product: CASSRSLGLADTDTQYF.

The V gene is TRBV6-1, the J gene TRBJ2-7; 7 bases map to TRBD1. The CDR3 extends over 15 amino acids. CDR1 and CDR2 (germline): MNHNS, SASEGT. Trimming at V came to 7 bases and at J to 6 bases, leaving 15 bases not matched to a gene. CDR3: CASTLRQGISGEQYF. The CDR3 nucleotides read TGTGCCAGCACTTTAAGACAGGGAATCAGCGGCGAGCAGTACTTC.